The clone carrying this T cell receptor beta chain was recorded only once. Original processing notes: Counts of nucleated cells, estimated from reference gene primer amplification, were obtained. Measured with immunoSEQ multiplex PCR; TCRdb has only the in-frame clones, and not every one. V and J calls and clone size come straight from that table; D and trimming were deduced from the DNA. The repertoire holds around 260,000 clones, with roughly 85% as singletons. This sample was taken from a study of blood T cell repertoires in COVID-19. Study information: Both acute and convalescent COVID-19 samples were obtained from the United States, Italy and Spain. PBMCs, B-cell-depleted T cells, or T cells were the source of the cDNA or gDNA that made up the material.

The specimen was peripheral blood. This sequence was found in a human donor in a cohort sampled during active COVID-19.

The CDR3, as DNA: TGTGCCTGGAGTGTTAAGGGGGCGCGTGGCTACACCTTC. It translates to CAWSVKGARGYTF. The rearrangement uses TRBV30 and TRBJ1-2; 7 nucleotides agree with TRBD1. The germline gives CDR1 GTSNPN, CDR2 SVGIG (reference sequence). Germline trimming cut 0 bases from V and 7 bases from J; bases unmatched to any gene: 5. The length of the CDR3 is 13 residues.